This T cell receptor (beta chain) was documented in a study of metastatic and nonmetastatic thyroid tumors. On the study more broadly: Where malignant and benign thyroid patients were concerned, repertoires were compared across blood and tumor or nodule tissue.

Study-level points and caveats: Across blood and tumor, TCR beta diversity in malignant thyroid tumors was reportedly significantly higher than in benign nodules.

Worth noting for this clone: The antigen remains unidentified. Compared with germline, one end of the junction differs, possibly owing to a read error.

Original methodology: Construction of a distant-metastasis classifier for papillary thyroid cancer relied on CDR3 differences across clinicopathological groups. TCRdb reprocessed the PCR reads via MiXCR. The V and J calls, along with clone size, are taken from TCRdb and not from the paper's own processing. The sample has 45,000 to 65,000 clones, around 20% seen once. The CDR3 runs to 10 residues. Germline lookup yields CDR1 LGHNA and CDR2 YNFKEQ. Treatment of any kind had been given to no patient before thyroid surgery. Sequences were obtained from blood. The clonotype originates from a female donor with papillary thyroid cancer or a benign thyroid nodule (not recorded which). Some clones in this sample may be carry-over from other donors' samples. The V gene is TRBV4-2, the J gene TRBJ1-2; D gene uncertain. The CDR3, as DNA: TGTGCCAGCAGACACTATGGCTACCCCTTC. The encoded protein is CASRHYGYPF.